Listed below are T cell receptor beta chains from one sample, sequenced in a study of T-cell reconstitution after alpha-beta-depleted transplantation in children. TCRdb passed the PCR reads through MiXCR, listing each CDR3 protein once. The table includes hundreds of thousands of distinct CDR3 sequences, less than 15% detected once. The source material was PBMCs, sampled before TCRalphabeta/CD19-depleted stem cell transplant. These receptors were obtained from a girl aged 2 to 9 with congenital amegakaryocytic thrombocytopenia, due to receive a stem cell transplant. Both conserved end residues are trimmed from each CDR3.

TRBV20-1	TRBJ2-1	SARTGLAGVEQF
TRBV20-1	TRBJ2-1	SAAGGGYNEQF
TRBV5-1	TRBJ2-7	ASSFRDAYEQY
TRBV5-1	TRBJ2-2	ASSLVGTSGTTGELF
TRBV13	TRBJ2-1	ASSSEPPGGHNEQF
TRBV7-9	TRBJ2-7	ASSLPGLAREQY
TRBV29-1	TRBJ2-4	SVKDRGISFLAGAKNIQY
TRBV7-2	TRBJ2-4	ASSLAGTVEKNIQY
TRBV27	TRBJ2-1	ASRRTSGRVNNEQF
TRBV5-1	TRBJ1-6	ASSLAGFGSPLH